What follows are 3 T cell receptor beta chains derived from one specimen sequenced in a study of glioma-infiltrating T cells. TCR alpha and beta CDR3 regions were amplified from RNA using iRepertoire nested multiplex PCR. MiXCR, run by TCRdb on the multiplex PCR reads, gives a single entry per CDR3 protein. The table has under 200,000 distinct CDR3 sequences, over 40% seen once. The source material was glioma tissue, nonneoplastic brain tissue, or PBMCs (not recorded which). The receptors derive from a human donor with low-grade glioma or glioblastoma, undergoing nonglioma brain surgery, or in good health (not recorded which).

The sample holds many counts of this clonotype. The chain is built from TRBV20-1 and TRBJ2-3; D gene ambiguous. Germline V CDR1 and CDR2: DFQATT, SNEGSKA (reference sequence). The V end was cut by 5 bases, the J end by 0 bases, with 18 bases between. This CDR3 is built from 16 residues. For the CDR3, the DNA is TGCAGTGCTCGACGGTCGGGTCGGGCAAGCACAGATACGCAGTATTTT. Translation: CSARRSGRASTDTQYF.

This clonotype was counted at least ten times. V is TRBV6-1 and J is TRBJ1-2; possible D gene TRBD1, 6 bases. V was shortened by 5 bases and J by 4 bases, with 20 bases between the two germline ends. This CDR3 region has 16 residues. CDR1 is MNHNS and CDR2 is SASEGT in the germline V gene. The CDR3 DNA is TGTGCCAGCAGTCAAACCCCGCAGGGGATCGGCTATGGCTACACCTTC. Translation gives CASSQTPQGIGYGYTF.

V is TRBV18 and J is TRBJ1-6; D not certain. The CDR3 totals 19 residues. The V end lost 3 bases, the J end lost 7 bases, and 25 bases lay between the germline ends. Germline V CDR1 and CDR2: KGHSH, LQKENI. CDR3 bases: TGTGCCAGCTCACCCTCGGAGTCGTTCATACATGGAGGGAATTCACCCCTCCACTTT. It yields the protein CASSPSESFIHGGNSPLHF. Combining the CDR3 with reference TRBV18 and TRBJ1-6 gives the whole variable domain NAGVMQNPRHLVRRRGQEARLRCSPMKGHSHVYWYRQLPEEGLKFMVYLQKENIIDESGMPKERFSAEFPKEGPSILRIQQVVRGDSAAYFCASSPSESFIHGGNSPLHFGNGTRLTVT.